This T cell receptor beta chain was recovered during a study of T-cell memory formation after mild COVID-19. Study-level results: Clones shrinking from day 15 to 85 showed even CD4/CD8 mixes; later expanders tilted CD4+. Cross-reactive memory appears to have joined, as suggested by some responding clones showing up in pre-infection memory. CM and EM subsets held most contracting CD4+ clones; EMRA held CD8+ ones.

cDNA libraries for TCR alpha and TCR beta, carrying sample barcodes and UMIs, came from 5'RACE with constant-segment primers. TCRdb passed the 5' RACE reads through MiXCR, listing each CDR3 protein once. The table has 200,000 to 250,000 distinct CDR3 sequences, roughly a tenth seen once; the top ten hold approximately 3%. Details on this clonotype: Its specificity is unknown.

The source material was PBMCs or a T cell subset sorted from them (not recorded which). This TCR was recovered from a man between 18 and 35 years old who had mild COVID-19 (a few samples of this study predate the infection). Cell type and time point are not known.

The CDR3 region has the DNA TGTGCCACCAGCAGAGATTGGGGGGTAGCTTTCTTT. It codes for CATSRDWGVAFF. The chain is built from TRBV15 and TRBJ1-1; maybe TRBD1 (5 bases). Germline V gene data show CDR1 as LNHNV and CDR2 as YYDKDF (reference sequence). CDR3 length: 12 amino acids. Trimming removed 0 bases at V and 10 bases at J, with 9 bases between.